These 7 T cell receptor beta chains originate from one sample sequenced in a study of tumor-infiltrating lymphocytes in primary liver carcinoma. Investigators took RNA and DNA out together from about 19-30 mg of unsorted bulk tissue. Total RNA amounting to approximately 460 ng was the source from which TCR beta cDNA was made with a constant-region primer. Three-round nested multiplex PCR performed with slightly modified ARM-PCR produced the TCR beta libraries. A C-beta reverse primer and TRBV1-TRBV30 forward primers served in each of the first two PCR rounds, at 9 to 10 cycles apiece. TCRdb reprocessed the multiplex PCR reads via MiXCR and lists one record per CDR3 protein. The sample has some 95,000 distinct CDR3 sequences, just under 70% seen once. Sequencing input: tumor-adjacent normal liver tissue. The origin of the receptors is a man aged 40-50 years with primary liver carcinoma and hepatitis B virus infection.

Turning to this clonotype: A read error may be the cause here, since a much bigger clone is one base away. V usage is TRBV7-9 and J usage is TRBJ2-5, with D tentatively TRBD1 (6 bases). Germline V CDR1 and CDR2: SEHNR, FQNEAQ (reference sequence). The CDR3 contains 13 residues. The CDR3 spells CAGSLNQGETQYF. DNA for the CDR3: TGTGCCGGCAGCTTAAACCAGGGGGAGACCCAGTACTTC.

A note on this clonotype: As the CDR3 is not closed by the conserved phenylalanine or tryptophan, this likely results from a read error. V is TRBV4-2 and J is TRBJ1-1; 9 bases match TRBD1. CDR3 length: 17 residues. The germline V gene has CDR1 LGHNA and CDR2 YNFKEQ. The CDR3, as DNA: TGTGTCAACAGCCAAGAAACCAGACAGGGGGTGAACACTGAAGCTTTCTAT. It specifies CVNSQETRQGVNTEAFY.

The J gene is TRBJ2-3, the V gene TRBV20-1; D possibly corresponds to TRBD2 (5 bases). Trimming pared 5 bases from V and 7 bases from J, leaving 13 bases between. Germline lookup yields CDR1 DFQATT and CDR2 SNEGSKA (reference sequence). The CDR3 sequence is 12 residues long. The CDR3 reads CSAGGFGNTQYF. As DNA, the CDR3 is TGCAGTGCTGGAGGATTCGGGAATACGCAGTATTTT.

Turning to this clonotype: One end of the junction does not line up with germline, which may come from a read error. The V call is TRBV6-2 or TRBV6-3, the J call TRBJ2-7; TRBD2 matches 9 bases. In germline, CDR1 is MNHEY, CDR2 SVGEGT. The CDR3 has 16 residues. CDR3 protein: CANSSGLAKSPYERYF. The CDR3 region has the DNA TGTGCCAACAGTTCGGGACTAGCCAAGAGTCCCTACGAGCGGTACTTC.

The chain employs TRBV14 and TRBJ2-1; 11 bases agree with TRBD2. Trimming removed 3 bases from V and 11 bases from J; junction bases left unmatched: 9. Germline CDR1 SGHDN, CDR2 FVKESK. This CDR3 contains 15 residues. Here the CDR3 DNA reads TGTGCCAGCAGCCAGATCGGGACTAGCGGCTTTCAGCAGTTCTTC. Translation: CASSQIGTSGFQQFF.

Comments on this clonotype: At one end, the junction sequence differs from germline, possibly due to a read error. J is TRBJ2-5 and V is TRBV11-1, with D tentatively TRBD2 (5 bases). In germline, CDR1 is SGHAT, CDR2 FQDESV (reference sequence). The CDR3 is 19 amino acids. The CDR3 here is CASSPPPEVWKDFQETQYF. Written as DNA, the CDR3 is TGTGCAAGCAGCCCGCCCCCGGAGGTCTGGAAGGACTTCCAAGAGACCCAGTACTTT.

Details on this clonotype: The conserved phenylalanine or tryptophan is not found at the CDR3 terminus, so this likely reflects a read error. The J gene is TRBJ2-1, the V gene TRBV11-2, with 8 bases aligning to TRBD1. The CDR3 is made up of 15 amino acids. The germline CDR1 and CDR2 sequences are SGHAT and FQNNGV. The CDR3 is CTSSFDDRGFNEQFL. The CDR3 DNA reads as TGTACCAGCAGCTTCGATGACAGGGGTTTCAATGAGCAGTTCTTA.